Following are 11 T cell receptor beta chains from one sample sequenced in a study of T cell repertoires in cytomegalovirus infection. For these TCRs, the target antigens are not known. TCRdb reanalysed the reads using MiXCR and keeps one entry per CDR3 protein. The sample lists tens of thousands of distinct CDR3 sequences; more than 15% were seen once. Specimen: CD8+ T cells from cultured PBMCs, collected from culture after CMV antigen stimulation. The receptors come from a human donor in good health (CMV status not recorded). Some clones in this sample may be carry-over from other donors' samples.

This clonotype was seen ten or more times. The rearrangement links TRBV6-5 to TRBJ2-1; possible D gene TRBD2, 6 bases. Trimming removed 9 bases at V and 7 bases at J, with 16 bases between. Per germline, CDR1 MNHEY and CDR2 SVGAGI. This CDR3 has 13 residues. The CDR3 region is CASTELGGNEQFF. CDR3 DNA: TGTGCCAGTACGGAGCTAGGAGGGAATGAGCAGTTCTTC.

The CDR3 DNA is TGTGCCAGCACCCCCCCTAGGACACTCCCGACCTACGAGCAGTACTTC. Residues: CASTPPRTLPTYEQYF. The chain joins TRBV27 to TRBJ2-7; TRBD1 is a possible D gene (5 bases). This CDR3 comprises 16 residues. V was pared by 7 bases and J by 2 bases, with 21 bases between. CDR1 is MNHEY and CDR2 is SMNVEV in the germline V gene (reference sequence).

This clonotype was detected a few times. This chain connects TRBV7-6 to TRBJ2-1; 10 positions agree with TRBD2. CDR1 is SGHVS and CDR2 is FNYEAQ in the germline V gene. The V segment lost 3 bases and the J segment 6 bases; nucleotides outside the gene matches: 5. The CDR3 loop spans 15 amino acids. The DNA for the CDR3 is TGTGCCAGCAGCTTTTCCGGGACTAGCGTCAATGAGCAGTTCTTC. This codes for CASSFSGTSVNEQFF.

This clonotype was seen a handful of times. The chain combines TRBV4-2 with TRBJ1-1, with 7 bases lining up with TRBD1. The CDR3 is made up of 15 amino acids. J was trimmed by 3 bases and V by 0 bases; bases with no gene match: 4. Germline CDR1 and CDR2: LGHNA and YNFKEQ. This CDR3 reads CASSQDLGGDTEAFF. Written as DNA, the CDR3 is TGTGCCAGCAGCCAAGATTTAGGGGGCGACACTGAAGCTTTCTTT.

There are a few counts of this clonotype. This chain uses TRBV7-2 with TRBJ2-4, with TRBD1 matching over 8 bases. CDR1 is SGHTA and CDR2 is FQGNSA in the germline V gene. J gave up 3 bases and V 4 bases, and 2 bases lay outside the gene matches. The CDR3 has 14 residues. CDR3 amino acids: CASSSGQGKNIQYF. The CDR3 DNA reads TGTGCCAGCAGCTCTGGACAGGGCAAAAACATTCAGTACTTC.

There are a few counts of this clonotype. This chain connects TRBV27 to TRBJ1-4; D gene unclear. Germline CDR1 and CDR2: MNHEY and SMNVEV (reference sequence). This CDR3 has 14 residues. V was clipped by 1 base and J by 5 bases, with 8 bases between them. In DNA form, the CDR3 reads TGTGCCAGCAGTTTATGGGGTTCCAATGAAAAACTGTTTTTT. Translating gives CASSLWGSNEKLFF.

The chain employs TRBV6-2 or TRBV6-3 and TRBJ1-6; D unclear. V lost 4 bases to trimming and J lost 7 bases, with 11 bases between them. The CDR3 sequence is 14 residues long. Germline CDR1 and CDR2: MNHEY and SVGEGT. The CDR3 sequence is CASSSGSLNSPLHF. In DNA, the CDR3 is TGTGCCAGCAGTTCCGGGTCGCTAAATTCACCCCTCCACTTT.

The gene calls are TRBV5-5 and TRBJ2-2; D remains unclear. There are 14 residues in the CDR3. With 4 bases removed from V and 3 bases from J, the gap between germline ends came to 10 bases. Germline CDR1 is SGHKS and CDR2 is YYEKEE (reference sequence). This chain's CDR3 is CASSTDGYTGELFF. DNA of the CDR3: TGTGCCAGCAGCACGGACGGATACACCGGGGAGCTGTTTTTT.

The chain uses TRBV12-3 or TRBV12-4 and TRBJ1-2, with a weak D call TRBD1 (6 bases). V lost 6 bases and J 8 bases, leaving 13 bases between the germline ends. This CDR3 is 12 amino acids long. The CDR3 region is CASSPGVGGYTF. CDR3 DNA: TGTGCCAGCAGCCCAGGGGTTGGCGGCTACACCTTC.

The V gene is TRBV9, the J gene TRBJ2-2; D unclear. The CDR3 has 14 residues. Trimming removed 4 bases at V and 1 base at J, with 8 bases between. Germline V lookup: CDR1 SGDLS, CDR2 YYNGEE. The CDR3, as DNA: TGTGCCAGCAGCTCGCGAAAGAACACCGGGGAGCTGTTTTTT. Translated, it gives CASSSRKNTGELFF.

V usage is TRBV6-2 or TRBV6-3 and J usage is TRBJ1-1; D gene ambiguous. Trimming took 10 bases from V and 0 from J, leaving 15 bases between them. The CDR3 sequence is 14 residues long. Germline V lookup: CDR1 MNHEY, CDR2 SVGEGT. The CDR3 protein is CATRAAPMNTEAFF. The CDR3 coding sequence is TGTGCCACCAGAGCGGCCCCTATGAACACTGAAGCTTTCTTT.